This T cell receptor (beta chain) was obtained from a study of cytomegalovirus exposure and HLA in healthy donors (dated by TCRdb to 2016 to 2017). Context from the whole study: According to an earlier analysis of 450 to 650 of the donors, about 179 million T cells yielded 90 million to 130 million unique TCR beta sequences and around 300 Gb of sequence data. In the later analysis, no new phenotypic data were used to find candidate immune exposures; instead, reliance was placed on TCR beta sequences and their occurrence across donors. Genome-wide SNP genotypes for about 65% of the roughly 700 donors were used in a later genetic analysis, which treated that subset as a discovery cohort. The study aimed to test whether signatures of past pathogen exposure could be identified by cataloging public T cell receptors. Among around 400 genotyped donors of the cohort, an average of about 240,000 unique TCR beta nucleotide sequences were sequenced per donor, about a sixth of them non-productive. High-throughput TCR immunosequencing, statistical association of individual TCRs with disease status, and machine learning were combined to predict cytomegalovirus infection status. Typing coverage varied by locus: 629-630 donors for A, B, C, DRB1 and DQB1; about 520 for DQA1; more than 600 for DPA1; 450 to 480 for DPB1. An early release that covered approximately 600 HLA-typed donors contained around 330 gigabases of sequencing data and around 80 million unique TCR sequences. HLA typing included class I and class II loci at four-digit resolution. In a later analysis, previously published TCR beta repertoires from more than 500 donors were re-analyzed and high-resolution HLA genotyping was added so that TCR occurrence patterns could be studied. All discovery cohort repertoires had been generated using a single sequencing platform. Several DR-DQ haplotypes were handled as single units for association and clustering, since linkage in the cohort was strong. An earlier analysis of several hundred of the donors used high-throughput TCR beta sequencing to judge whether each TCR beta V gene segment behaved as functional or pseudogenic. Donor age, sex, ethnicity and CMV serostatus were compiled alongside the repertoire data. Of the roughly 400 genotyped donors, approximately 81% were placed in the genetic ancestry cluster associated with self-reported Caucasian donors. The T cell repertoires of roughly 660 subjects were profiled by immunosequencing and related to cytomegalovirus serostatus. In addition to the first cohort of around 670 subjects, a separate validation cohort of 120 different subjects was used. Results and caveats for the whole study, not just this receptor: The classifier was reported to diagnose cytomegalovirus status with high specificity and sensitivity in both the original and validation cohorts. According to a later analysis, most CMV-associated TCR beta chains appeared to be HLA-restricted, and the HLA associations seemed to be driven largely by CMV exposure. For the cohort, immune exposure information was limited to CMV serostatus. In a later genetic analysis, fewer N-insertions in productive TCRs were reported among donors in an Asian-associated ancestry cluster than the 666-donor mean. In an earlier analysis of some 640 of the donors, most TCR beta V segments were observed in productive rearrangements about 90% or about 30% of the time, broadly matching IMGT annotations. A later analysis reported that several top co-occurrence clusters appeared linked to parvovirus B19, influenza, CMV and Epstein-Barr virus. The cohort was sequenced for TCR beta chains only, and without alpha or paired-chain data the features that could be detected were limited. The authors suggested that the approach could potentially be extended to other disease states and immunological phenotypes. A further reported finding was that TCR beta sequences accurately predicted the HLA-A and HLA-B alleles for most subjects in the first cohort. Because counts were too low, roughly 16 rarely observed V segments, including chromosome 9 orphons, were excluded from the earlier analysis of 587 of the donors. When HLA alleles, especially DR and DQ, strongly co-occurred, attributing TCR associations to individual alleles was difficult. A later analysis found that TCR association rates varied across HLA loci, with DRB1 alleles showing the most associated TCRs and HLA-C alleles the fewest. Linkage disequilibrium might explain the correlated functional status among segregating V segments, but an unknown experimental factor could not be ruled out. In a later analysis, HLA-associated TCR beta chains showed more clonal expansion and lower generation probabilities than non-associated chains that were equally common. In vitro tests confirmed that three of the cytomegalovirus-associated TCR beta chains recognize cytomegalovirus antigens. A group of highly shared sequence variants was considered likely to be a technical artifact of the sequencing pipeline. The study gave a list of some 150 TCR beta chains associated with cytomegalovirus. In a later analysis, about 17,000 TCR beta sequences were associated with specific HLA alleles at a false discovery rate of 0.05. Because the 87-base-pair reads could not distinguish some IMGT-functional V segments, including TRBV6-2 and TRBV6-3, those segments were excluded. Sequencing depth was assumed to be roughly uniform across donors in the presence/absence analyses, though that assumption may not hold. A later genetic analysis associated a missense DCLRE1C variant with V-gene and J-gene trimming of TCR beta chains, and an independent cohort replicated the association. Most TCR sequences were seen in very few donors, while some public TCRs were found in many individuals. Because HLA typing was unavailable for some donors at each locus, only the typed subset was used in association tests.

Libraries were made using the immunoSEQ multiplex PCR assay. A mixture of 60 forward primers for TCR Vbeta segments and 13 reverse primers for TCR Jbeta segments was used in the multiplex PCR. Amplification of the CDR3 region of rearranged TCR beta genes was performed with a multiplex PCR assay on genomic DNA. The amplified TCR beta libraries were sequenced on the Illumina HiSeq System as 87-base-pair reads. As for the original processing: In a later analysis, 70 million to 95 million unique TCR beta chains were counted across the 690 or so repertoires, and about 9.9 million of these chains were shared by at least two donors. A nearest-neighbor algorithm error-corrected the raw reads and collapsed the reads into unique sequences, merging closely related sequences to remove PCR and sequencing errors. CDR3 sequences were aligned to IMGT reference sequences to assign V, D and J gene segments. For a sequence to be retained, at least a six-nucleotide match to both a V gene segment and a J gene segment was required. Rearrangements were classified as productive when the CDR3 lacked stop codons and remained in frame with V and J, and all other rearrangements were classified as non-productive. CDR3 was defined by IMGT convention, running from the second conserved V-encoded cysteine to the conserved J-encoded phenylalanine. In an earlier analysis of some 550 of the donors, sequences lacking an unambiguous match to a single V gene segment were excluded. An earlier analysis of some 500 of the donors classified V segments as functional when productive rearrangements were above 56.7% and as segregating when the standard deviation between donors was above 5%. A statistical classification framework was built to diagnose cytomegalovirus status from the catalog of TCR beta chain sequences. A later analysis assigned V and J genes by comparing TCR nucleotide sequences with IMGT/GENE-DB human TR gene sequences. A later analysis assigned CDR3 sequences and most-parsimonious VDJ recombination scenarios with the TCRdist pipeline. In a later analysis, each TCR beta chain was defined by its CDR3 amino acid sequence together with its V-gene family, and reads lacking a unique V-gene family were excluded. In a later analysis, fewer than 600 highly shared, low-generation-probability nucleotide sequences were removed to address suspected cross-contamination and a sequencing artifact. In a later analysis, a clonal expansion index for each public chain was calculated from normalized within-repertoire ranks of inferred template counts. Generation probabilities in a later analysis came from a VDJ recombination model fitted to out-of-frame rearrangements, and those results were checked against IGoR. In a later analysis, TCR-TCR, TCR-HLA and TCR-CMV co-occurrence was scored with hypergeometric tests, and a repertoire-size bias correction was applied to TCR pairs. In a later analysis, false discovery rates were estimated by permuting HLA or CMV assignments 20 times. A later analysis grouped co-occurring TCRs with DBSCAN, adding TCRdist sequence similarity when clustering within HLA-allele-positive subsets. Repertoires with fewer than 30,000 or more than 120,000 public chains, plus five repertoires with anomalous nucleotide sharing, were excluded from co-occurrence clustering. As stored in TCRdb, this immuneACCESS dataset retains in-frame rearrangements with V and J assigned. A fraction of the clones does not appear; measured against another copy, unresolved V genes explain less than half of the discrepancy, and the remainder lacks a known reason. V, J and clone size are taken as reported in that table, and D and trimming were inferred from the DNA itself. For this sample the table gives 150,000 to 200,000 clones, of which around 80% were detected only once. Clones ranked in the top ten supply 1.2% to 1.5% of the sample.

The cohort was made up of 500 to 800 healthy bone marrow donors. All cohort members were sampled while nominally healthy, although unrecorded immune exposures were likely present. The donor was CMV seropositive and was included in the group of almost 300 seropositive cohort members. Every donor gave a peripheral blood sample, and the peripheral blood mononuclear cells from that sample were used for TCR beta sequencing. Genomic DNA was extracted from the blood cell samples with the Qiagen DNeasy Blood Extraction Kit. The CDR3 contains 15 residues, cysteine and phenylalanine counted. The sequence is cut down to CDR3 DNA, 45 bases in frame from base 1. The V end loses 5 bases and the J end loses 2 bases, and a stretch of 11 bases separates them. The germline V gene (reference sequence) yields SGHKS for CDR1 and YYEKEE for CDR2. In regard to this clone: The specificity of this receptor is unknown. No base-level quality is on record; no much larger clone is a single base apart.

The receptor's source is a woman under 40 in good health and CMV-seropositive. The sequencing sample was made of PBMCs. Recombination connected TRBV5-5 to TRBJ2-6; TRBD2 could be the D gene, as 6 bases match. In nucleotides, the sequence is TGTGCCAGCAGGAGATGGGGGGCTGGGGCCAACGTCCTGACTTTC. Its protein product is CASRRWGAGANVLTF. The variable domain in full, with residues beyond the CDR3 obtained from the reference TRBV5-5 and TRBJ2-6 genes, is DAGVTQSPTHLIKTRGQQVTLRCSPISGHKSVSWYQQVLGQGPQFIFQYYEKEERGRGNFPDRFSARQFPNYSSELNVNALLLGDSALYLCASRRWGAGANVLTFGAGSRLTVL.